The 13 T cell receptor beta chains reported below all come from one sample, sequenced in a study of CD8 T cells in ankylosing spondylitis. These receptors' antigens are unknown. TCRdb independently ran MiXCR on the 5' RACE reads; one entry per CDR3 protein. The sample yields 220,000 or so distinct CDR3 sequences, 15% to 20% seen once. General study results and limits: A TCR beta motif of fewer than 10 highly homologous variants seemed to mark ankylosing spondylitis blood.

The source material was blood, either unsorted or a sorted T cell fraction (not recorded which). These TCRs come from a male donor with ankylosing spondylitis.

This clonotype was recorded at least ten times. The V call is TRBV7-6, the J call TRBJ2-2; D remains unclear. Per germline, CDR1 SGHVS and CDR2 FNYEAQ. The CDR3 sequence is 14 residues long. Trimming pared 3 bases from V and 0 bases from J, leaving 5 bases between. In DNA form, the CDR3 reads TGTGCCAGCAGCTTTGAAGCGAACACCGGGGAGCTGTTTTTT. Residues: CASSFEANTGELFF.

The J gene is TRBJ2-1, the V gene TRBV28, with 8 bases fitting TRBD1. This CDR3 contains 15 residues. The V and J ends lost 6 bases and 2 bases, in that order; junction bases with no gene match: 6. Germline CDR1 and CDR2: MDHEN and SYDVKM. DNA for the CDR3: TGTGCCAGCAGCTCGAACAGGGGGGCCTACAATGAGCAGTTCTTC. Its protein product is CASSSNRGAYNEQFF. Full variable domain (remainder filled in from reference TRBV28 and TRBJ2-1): DVKVTQSSRYLVKRTGEKVFLECVQDMDHENMFWYRQDPGLGLRLIYFSYDVKMKEKGDIPEGYSVSREKKERFSLILESASTNQTSMYLCASSSNRGAYNEQFFGPGTRLTVL.

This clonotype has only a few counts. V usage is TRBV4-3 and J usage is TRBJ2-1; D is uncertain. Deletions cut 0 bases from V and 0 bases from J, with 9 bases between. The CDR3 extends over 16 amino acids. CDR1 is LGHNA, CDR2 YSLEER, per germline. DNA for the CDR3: TGCGCCAGCAGCCAAGATCGGATGAGCTCCTACAATGAGCAGTTCTTC. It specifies CASSQDRMSSYNEQFF.

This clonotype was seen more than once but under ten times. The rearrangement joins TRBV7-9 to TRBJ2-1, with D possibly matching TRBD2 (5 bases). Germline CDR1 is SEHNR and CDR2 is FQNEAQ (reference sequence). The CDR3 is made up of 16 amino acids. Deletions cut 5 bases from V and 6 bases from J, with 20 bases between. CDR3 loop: CASSQTLGELGNEQFF. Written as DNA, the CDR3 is TGTGCCAGCAGCCAAACACTTGGGGAGCTAGGCAATGAGCAGTTCTTC.

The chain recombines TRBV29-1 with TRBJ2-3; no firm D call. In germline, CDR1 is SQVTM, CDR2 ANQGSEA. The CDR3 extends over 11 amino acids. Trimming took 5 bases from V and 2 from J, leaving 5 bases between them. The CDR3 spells CSVLVTDTQYF. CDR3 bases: TGCAGCGTTCTTGTCACAGATACGCAGTATTTT.

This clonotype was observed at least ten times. In DNA, the CDR3 is TGCAGCGTTGAAGGGGCAGGGGTACACGAGCAGTACTTC. Its translation is CSVEGAGVHEQYF. The chain couples TRBV29-1 to TRBJ2-7; a weak D match, TRBD1 (6 bases). Trimming pared 1 base from V and 5 bases from J, leaving 12 bases between. The CDR3 runs 13 residues. Per the germline V gene, CDR1 is SQVTM and CDR2 is ANQGSEA.

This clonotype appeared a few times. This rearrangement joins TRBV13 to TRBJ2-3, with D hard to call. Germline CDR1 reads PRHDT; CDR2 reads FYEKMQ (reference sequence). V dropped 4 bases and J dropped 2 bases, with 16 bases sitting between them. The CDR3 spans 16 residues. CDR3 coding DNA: TGTGCCAGCAGCTCCGAATCCTGGGGTCCCACAGATACGCAGTATTTT. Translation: CASSSESWGPTDTQYF.

The CDR3 spells CASSVFRGWDTEAFF. For the CDR3, the DNA is TGTGCCAGCAGCGTATTCAGGGGGTGGGACACTGAAGCTTTCTTT. This sequence joins TRBV7-9 and TRBJ1-1, with 7 bases aligning to TRBD1. Germline V lookup: CDR1 SEHNR, CDR2 FQNEAQ (reference sequence). V shed 5 bases, J shed 3 bases, and the junction held 9 bases outside the gene matches. The CDR3 totals 15 residues. Combining the CDR3 with reference TRBV7-9 and TRBJ1-1 gives the whole variable domain DTGVSQNPRHKITKRGQNVTFRCDPISEHNRLYWYRQTLGQGPEFLTYFQNEAQLEKSRLLSDRFSAERPKGSFSTLEIQRTEQGDSAMYLCASSVFRGWDTEAFFGQGTRLTVV.

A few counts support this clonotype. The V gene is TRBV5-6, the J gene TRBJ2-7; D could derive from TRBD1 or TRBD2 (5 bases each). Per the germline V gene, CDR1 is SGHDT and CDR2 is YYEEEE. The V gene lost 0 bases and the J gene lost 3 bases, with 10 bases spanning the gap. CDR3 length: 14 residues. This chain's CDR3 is CASSLGGAVYEQYF. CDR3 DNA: TGTGCCAGCAGCTTGGGAGGGGCGGTCTACGAGCAGTACTTC. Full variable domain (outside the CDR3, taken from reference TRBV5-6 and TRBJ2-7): DAGVTQSPTHLIKTRGQQVTLRCSPKSGHDTVSWYQQALGQGPQFIFQYYEEEERQRGNFPDRFSGHQFPNYSSELNVNALLLGDSALYLCASSLGGAVYEQYFGPGTRLTVT.

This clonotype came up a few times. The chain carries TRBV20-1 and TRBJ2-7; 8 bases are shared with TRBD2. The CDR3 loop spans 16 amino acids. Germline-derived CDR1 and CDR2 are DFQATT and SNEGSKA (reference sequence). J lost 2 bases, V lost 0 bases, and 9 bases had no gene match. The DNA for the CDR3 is TGCAGTGCTAGAGATGCCGGGAGGGGTCAAACCTACGAGCAGTACTTC. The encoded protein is CSARDAGRGQTYEQYF.

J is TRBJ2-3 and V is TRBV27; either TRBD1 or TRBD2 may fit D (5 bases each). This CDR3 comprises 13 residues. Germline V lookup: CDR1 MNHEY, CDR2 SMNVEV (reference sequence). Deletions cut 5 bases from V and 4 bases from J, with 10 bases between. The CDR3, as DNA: TGTGCCAGCAGTCGCCAGGGACCAGATACGCAGTATTTT. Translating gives CASSRQGPDTQYF.

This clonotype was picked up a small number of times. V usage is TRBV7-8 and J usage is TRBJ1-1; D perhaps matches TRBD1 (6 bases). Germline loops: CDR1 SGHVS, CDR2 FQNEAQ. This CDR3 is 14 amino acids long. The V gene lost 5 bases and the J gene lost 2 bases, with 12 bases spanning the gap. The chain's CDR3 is CASSPGAHNTEAFF. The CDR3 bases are TGTGCCAGCAGCCCGGGGGCACACAACACTGAAGCTTTCTTT.

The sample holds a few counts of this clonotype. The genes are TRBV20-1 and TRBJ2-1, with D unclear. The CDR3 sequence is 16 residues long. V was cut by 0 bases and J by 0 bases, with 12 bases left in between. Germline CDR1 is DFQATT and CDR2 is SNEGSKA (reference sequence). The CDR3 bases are TGCAGTGCTAGAGATTTTGTCGAGAGCTCCTACAATGAGCAGTTCTTC. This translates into CSARDFVESSYNEQFF.